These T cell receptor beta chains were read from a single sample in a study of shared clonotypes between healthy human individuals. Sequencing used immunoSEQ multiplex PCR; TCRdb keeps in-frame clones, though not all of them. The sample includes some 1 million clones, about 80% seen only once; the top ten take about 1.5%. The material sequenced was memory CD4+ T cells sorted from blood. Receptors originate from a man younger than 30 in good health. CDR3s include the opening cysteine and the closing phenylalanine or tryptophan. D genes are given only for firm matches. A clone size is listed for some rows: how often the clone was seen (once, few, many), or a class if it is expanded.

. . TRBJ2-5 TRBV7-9 CASSASGVETQYF TGTGCCAGCAGCGCCTCCGGGGTTGAGACCCAGTACTTC
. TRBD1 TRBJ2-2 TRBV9 CASSVEPQGAGELFF TGTGCCAGCAGCGTCGAACCCCAGGGGGCTGGGGAGCTGTTTTTT
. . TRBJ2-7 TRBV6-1 CASSASTITGFPYEQYF TGTGCCAGCAGTGCCTCTACGATAACAGGGTTCCCCTACGAGCAGTACTTC
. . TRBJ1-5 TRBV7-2 CASSLGVQGSNQPQHF TGTGCCAGCAGCTTAGGAGTGCAGGGTAGCAATCAGCCCCAGCATTTT
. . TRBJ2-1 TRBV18 CASSPNSLPPFF TGTGCCAGCTCCCCGAACAGCCTCCCGCCGTTCTTC
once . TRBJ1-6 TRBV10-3 CAISEGGPYNSPLHF TGTGCCATCAGTGAGGGTGGGCCCTATAATTCACCCCTCCACTTT
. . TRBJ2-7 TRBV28 CASNWGVGGSYEQYF TGTGCCAGCAACTGGGGAGTGGGGGGTTCCTACGAGCAGTACTTC
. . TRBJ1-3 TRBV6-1 CASRNAQGNTIYF TGTGCCAGCAGAAACGCCCAGGGAAACACCATATATTTT
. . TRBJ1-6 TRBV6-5 CASSYKSSYNSPLHF TGTGCCAGCAGTTACAAGAGCTCCTATAATTCACCCCTCCACTTT
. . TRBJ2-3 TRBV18 CASSPENLNTQYF TGTGCCAGCTCACCGGAGAACTTGAATACGCAGTATTTT
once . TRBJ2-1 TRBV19 CASSAGLSRYNEQFF TGTGCCAGTAGTGCAGGGTTATCCCGTTACAATGAGCAGTTCTTC
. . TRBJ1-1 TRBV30 CAWTYHTGYAEAFF TGTGCCTGGACCTACCATACAGGGTACGCTGAAGCTTTCTTT
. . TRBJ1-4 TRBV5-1 CASSLANRDASEKLFF TGCGCCAGCAGCTTGGCAAACAGGGACGCTTCAGAAAAACTGTTTTTT
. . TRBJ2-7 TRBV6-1 CASSEITVYEQYF TGTGCCAGCAGTGAAATAACAGTTTACGAGCAGTACTTC
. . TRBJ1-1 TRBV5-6 CASTSRRGKTEAFF TGTGCCAGCACCTCGCGGCGGGGAAAAACTGAAGCTTTCTTT
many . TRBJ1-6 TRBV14 CASSEGTRNSPLHF TGTGCCAGCAGCGAAGGGACACGTAATTCACCCCTCCACTTT
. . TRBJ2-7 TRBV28 CASTKTGIYEQYF TGTGCCAGCACCAAAACAGGGATCTACGAGCAGTACTTC
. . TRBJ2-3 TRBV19 CASSIRDGTSTDTQYF TGTGCCAGTAGTATACGTGACGGGACGAGCACAGATACGCAGTATTTT
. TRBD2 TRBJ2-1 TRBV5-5 CASSLRASGRSEQFF TGTGCCAGCAGCTTGAGGGCTAGCGGGAGGAGTGAGCAGTTCTTC
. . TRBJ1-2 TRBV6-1 CASSETSDYYGYTF TGTGCCAGCAGTGAAACGTCGGACTACTATGGCTACACCTTC
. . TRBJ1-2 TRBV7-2 CASSFAGAGFTAGYTF TGTGCCAGCAGCTTCGCCGGGGCCGGTTTCACGGCGGGCTACACCTTC
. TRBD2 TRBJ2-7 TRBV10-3 CAISAGLAGGYEQYF TGTGCCATCAGTGCCGGACTAGCGGGAGGCTACGAGCAGTACTTC
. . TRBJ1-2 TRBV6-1 CASSEPGYGYTF TGTGCCAGCAGTGAACCTGGCTATGGCTACACCTTC
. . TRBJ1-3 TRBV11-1 CASSDVAYGNTIYF TGTGCCAGCAGCGACGTCGCCTATGGAAACACCATATATTTT
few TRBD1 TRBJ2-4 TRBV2 CASARDSKNIQYF TGTGCCAGTGCCCGGGACAGCAAAAACATTCAGTACTTC
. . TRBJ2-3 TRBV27 CASSWYSSTDTQYF TGTGCCAGCAGTTGGTATTCTAGCACAGATACGCAGTATTTT
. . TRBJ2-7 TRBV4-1 CASSQDGGYEQYF TGCGCCAGCAGCCAAGATGGAGGTTACGAGCAGTACTTC
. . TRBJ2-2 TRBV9 CASSVGVNTGELFF TGTGCCAGCAGCGTAGGAGTGAACACCGGGGAGCTGTTTTTT
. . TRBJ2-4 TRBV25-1 CASSGRGSGAKNIQYF TGTGCCAGCAGCGGCAGGGGAAGCGGAGCCAAAAACATTCAGTACTTC
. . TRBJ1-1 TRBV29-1 CSGGEMNTEAFF TGCAGCGGGGGGGAGATGAACACTGAAGCTTTCTTT
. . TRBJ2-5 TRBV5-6 CASTGSGRQETQYF TGTGCCAGCACCGGTTCAGGGCGCCAAGAGACCCAGTACTTC
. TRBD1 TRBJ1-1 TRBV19 CASSLGQGRTEAFF TGTGCCAGTAGCCTGGGACAGGGGCGCACTGAAGCTTTCTTT
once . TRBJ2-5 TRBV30 CAWREKNTQYF TGTGCCTGGAGGGAGAAGAACACCCAGTACTTC
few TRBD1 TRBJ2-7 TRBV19 CASSDTGGAPYEQYF TGTGCCAGTAGTGATACAGGGGGCGCGCCCTACGAGCAGTACTTC
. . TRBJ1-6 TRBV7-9 CASTTSGNSPLHF TGTGCCAGCACCACGTCCGGGAATTCACCCCTCCACTTT
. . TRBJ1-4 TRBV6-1 CASGSAGNEKLFF TGTGCCAGCGGGTCAGCGGGTAATGAAAAACTGTTTTTT
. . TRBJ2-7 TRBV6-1 CASSEATISSYEQYF TGTGCCAGCAGTGAAGCAACTATAAGCTCCTACGAGCAGTACTTC
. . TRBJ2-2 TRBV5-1 CASSLEPDTGELFF TGCGCCAGCAGCTTGGAACCTGACACCGGGGAGCTGTTTTTT
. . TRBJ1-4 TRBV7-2 CASSFGAATNEKLFF TGTGCCAGCAGCTTCGGCGCCGCAACTAATGAAAAACTGTTTTTT
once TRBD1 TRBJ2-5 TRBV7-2 CASKGGLRETQYF TGTGCCAGCAAAGGGGGCCTGCGGGAGACCCAGTACTTC
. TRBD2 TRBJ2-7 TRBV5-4 CASSFGAGGPYEQYF TGTGCCAGCAGCTTTGGAGCGGGAGGGCCCTACGAGCAGTACTTC
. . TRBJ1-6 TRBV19 CASSPNRDGGGPLHF TGTGCCAGTAGTCCGAACCGGGACGGCGGTGGACCCCTCCACTTT
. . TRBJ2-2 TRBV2 CASRGSRSTGELFF TGTGCCAGCAGAGGTTCCAGGAGCACCGGGGAGCTGTTTTTT
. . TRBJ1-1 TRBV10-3 CAISEGGLMNTEAFF TGTGCCATCAGTGAGGGGGGTTTAATGAACACTGAAGCTTTCTTT